This T cell receptor (beta chain) was captured by sequencing in a study of Graves' ophthalmopathy and Graves' hyperthyroidism. The CDR3 contains 13 residues. V gave up 2 bases and J gave up 5 bases, with 12 bases separating them. The V gene's germline CDR1 is DFQATT and CDR2 SNEGSKA (reference sequence). The study amplified TCR beta CDR3 regions using RNA transcripts. The library came from an HTBI-primed first-round RT-PCR and a second-round multiplex PCR. TCRdb re-called the multiplex PCR reads through MiXCR, storing one row per CDR3 protein. The sample has around 520,000 distinct CDR3 sequences; 35% to 45% are singletons.

Sequencing input: peripheral blood or thyroid tissue (not recorded which). The chain has TRBV20-1 and TRBJ2-5; the D is unclear. The sequence derives from an adult man with Graves' hyperthyroidism. The CDR3 loop is CSARRPTYETQYF. The DNA of the CDR3 is TGCAGTGCTAGACGGCCTACCTACGAGACCCAGTACTTC.